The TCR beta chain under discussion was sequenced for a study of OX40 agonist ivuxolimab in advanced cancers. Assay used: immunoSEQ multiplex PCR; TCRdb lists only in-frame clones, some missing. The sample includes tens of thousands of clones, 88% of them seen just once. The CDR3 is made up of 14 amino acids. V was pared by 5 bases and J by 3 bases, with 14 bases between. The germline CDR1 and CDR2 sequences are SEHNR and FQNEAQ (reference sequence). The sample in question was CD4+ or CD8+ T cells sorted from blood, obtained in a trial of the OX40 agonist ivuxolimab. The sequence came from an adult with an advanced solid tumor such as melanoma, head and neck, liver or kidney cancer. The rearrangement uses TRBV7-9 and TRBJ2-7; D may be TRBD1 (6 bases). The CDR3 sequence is CASSDTRDNYEQYF. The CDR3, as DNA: TGTGCCAGCAGCGATACACGGGACAACTACGAGCAGTACTTC.